These 30 T cell receptor beta chains originate from one sample sequenced in a study of PD-1 blockade in classical Hodgkin lymphoma. Stated time point: newly diagnosed, previously untreated cHL patient sample. Purification of CD4+ T cells from thawed PBMCs was achieved by magnetic negative selection. Produced via immunoSEQ multiplex PCR; TCRdb's table is partial and in-frame only. The data hold 20,000 to 30,000 clones, with roughly nine tenths observed a single time. Sequenced input: CD4+ T cells from blood. Source of these receptors: a human donor with classical Hodgkin lymphoma.

The chain's CDR3 is CSVTSGVSKETQYF. CDR3 DNA sequence: TGCAGCGTGACTAGCGGGGTCTCGAAAGAGACCCAGTACTTC. V usage is TRBV29-1 and J usage is TRBJ2-5; 11 bases align to TRBD2. Looked up from germline, CDR1 is SQVTM and CDR2 is ANQGSEA. V lost 6 bases, J lost 3 bases, and 6 bases stayed unmatched. The CDR3 covers 14 residues.

The CDR3 DNA sequence: TGTGCCAGCAGCGTCCGCGGGGGGACCTACGAGCAGTACTTC. Translating it yields CASSVRGGTYEQYF. This chain joins TRBV5-6 and TRBJ2-7; 8 nucleotides line up with TRBD2. This CDR3 spans 14 amino acids. Trimming took 4 bases from V and 2 from J; bases not matched to a gene: 5. Germline lookup yields CDR1 SGHDT and CDR2 YYEEEE.

The rearrangement links TRBV10-3 to TRBJ1-1; D call uncertain. The germline gives CDR1 ENHRY, CDR2 SYGVKD. The CDR3 covers 16 residues. Trimming stripped 3 bases from V and 1 base from J, with 15 bases between. As DNA, the CDR3 is TGTGCCATCAGTGAACCCGGGAACGCAGGGAACACTGAAGCTTTCTTT. Translated, it gives CAISEPGNAGNTEAFF.

This chain joins TRBV10-2 and TRBJ1-1, with 7 bases lining up with TRBD1. The junction had 11 bases not matched to a gene; V was cut back by 6 bases and J by 4 bases. CDR1 is WSHSY and CDR2 is SAAADI in the germline V gene. The CDR3 extends over 15 amino acids. CDR3: CASRPSQGRGTEAFF. The CDR3 nucleotides are TGCGCCAGCAGACCCTCACAGGGGAGAGGCACTGAAGCTTTCTTT.

V usage is TRBV10-3 and J usage is TRBJ1-2, with D hard to call. CDR1 and CDR2 from the germline V gene are ENHRY and SYGVKD. The CDR3 has 14 amino acids. V was shortened by 0 bases and J by 2 bases, with 7 bases between the two germline ends. CDR3 sequence reads: CAISESGDNYGYTF. The CDR3 nucleotides read TGTGCCATCAGTGAGTCGGGAGACAACTATGGCTACACCTTC.

CDR3 bases: TGTGCCAGCAGTTTCCGGACTAGCGGGGGTTGGGAGACCCAGTACTTC. Translation: CASSFRTSGGWETQYF. The chain is built from TRBV6-6 and TRBJ2-5; 13 bases line up with TRBD2. V shed 4 bases, J shed 5 bases, and the junction held 7 bases outside the gene matches. The CDR3 runs to 16 residues. Germline V gene data show CDR1 as MNHNY and CDR2 as SVGAGI (reference sequence).

The chain recombines TRBV27 with TRBJ1-5; D might be TRBD1 (6 bases). The CDR3 covers 19 residues. The ends were cut back, 8 bases at V and 1 base at J, with 27 bases in the middle. CDR1 and CDR2 from the germline V gene are MNHEY and SMNVEV (reference sequence). The CDR3 DNA reads TGTGCCAGCTCTCGTCGGACGCAAGGGGGGAGTAGGAGCAATCAGCCCCAGCATTTT. It is translated as CASSRRTQGGSRSNQPQHF.

This chain joins TRBV6-5 and TRBJ1-2; possibly TRBD1 for D (5 bases). Trimming took 6 bases from V and 8 from J, leaving 19 bases between them. CDR1 and CDR2 from the germline V gene are MNHEY and SVGAGI. The CDR3 totals 14 residues. CDR3 sequence reads: CASSLTAGIGGYTF. CDR3 DNA sequence: TGTGCCAGCAGCCTAACGGCAGGGATCGGCGGCTACACCTTC.

This chain links TRBV7-9 with TRBJ2-2; D ambiguous. The CDR3 consists of 13 residues. The germline V gene encodes CDR1 SEHNR and CDR2 FQNEAQ (reference sequence). The V end was cut by 3 bases, the J end by 7 bases, with 9 bases between. Here the CDR3 reads CASSFMIGGELFF. The CDR3 DNA reads as TGTGCCAGCAGCTTTATGATTGGCGGGGAGCTGTTTTTT.

The rearrangement joins TRBV21-1 to TRBJ2-1; the table calls TRBD1, which could not be checked here. TRBV21-1 represents a pseudogene. The CDR3 totals 18 residues. The CDR3 nucleotides read TGTGCCAGCAGCAAAGCCCCCTCCGGGGACAGGGACTACAATGAGCAGTTCTTC. Translation: CASSKAPSGDRDYNEQFF.

This CDR3 is CASSHKRSRGSSSYEQYF. The CDR3 bases are TGTGCCAGCAGCCATAAACGCAGCAGGGGGAGTAGCTCCTACGAGCAGTACTTC. This chain links TRBV7-2 with TRBJ2-7, with TRBD1 matching over 7 bases. CDR1 SGHTA and CDR2 FQGNSA come from the germline V gene. V lost 5 bases to trimming and J lost 0 bases; unmatched junction nucleotides: 16. CDR3 length equals 18 residues.

This clone was seen only a few times. J is TRBJ2-7 and V is TRBV25-1; TRBD1 might be the D (5 bases). Germline CDR1 reads MGHDK; CDR2 reads SYGVNS. The CDR3 length is 13 residues. Between the trimmed V and J ends, which lost 2 bases and 2 bases, there was a span of 7 bases. CDR3 sequence reads: CASSETGPYEQYF. The CDR3 coding sequence is TGTGCCAGCAGTGAAACAGGTCCCTACGAGCAGTACTTC.

This clone occurred once. This rearrangement joins TRBV10-2 to TRBJ2-5; the match to TRBD2 covers 13 bases. Germline V CDR1 and CDR2: WSHSY, SAAADI. Trimming cost V 4 bases and J 4 bases; bases outside gene matches: 6. The CDR3 length is 16 residues. This CDR3 reads CASSVTSGGRGETQYF. The CDR3 region has the DNA TGCGCCAGCAGTGTGACTAGCGGGGGGCGGGGAGAGACCCAGTACTTC.

The chain links TRBV9 to TRBJ2-3; TRBD2 matches 15 bases. Germline CDR1 and CDR2: SGDLS and YYNGEE. V trimming: 3 bases; J trimming: 4 bases; junction bases outside the gene matches: 3. CDR3 length: 16 amino acids. The DNA for the CDR3 is TGTGCCAGCAGCGCGGGACTAGCGGGGGGCCCAGATACGCAGTATTTT. Its protein product is CASSAGLAGGPDTQYF.

Written as DNA, the CDR3 is TGTGCCAGCAGCGAAGGCCTAGCGGTCTCCTACGAGCAGTACTTC. Translation gives CASSEGLAVSYEQYF. V is TRBV5-4 and J is TRBJ2-7; 7 bases are a match to TRBD2. The V gene's germline CDR1 is SGHNT and CDR2 YYREEE (reference sequence). Trimming at V came to 4 bases and at J to 0 bases, leaving 7 bases not matched to a gene. CDR3 length equals 15 residues.

The count of this clone is one. The V gene is TRBV5-1, the J gene TRBJ1-1, with D unresolved. The CDR3 runs to 15 residues. Trimming pared 0 bases from V and 0 bases from J, leaving 9 bases between. Germline-derived CDR1 and CDR2 are SGHRS and YFSETQ. The chain's CDR3 is CASSLEWSMNTEAFF. In nucleotides, the CDR3 is TGCGCCAGCAGCTTGGAGTGGTCCATGAACACTGAAGCTTTCTTT.

This clone appeared a single time. The J gene is TRBJ2-3, the V gene TRBV11-2; the D gene could be TRBD1 or TRBD2 (7 bases each). CDR1 is SGHAT, CDR2 FQNNGV, per germline. The CDR3 has 17 residues. Trimming removed 5 bases from V and 1 base from J, with 19 bases in between. CDR3 sequence (DNA): TGTGCCAGCAGCCGCACCCCCAGGGGGGGAGGCACAGATACGCAGTATTTT. Translation gives CASSRTPRGGGTDTQYF.

V and J are TRBV6-6 and TRBJ2-5, with 8 bases lining up with TRBD2. CDR1 is MNHNY and CDR2 is SVGAGI in the germline V gene (reference sequence). This CDR3 region has 14 residues. J was trimmed by 5 bases and V by 4 bases; bases with no gene match: 6. The CDR3 region is CASSFPASGETQYF. In nucleotides, the CDR3 is TGTGCCAGCAGTTTCCCGGCTAGCGGGGAGACCCAGTACTTC.

The chain uses TRBV19 and TRBJ2-7; TRBD2 matches 9 bases. Trimming removed 4 bases from V and 4 bases from J; junction bases left unmatched: 8. The CDR3 has 15 residues. Germline V CDR1 and CDR2: LNHDA, SQIVND (reference sequence). CDR3 nucleotides: TGTGCCAGTAGTAACCCTAGCGGGGCGGCGTACGAGCAGTACTTC. Translation: CASSNPSGAAYEQYF.

This clone was seen only once. The V call is TRBV6-5, the J call TRBJ1-1, with a possible D match to TRBD1 (5 bases). This CDR3 contains 15 residues. With 6 bases removed from V and 4 bases from J, the gap between germline ends came to 18 bases. The germline gives CDR1 MNHEY, CDR2 SVGAGI. CDR3 DNA sequence: TGTGCCAGCAGCTGGGCCAGCAGGGCCGGCACTGAAGCTTTCTTT. This gives the protein CASSWASRAGTEAFF.

The chain links TRBV7-2 to TRBJ1-3; D possibly corresponds to TRBD1 (6 bases). This CDR3 region has 17 residues. V was shortened by 6 bases and J by 0 bases, with 18 bases between the two germline ends. The germline gives CDR1 SGHTA, CDR2 FQGNSA. The CDR3: CASSFTGTPNSGNTIYF. The CDR3 coding sequence is TGTGCCAGCAGTTTCACCGGGACACCCAACTCTGGAAACACCATATATTTT.

This chain's CDR3 is CASVARDRGEETQYF. The DNA of the CDR3 is TGTGCCAGCGTAGCGAGAGACAGGGGGGAAGAGACCCAGTACTTC. This chain links TRBV11-2 with TRBJ2-5; 9 nucleotides line up with TRBD1. The CDR3 loop spans 15 amino acids. CDR1 and CDR2 (germline): SGHAT, FQNNGV. Germline trimming cut 8 bases from V and 3 bases from J; bases unmatched to any gene: 10.

The chain couples TRBV11-3 to TRBJ1-3; D is uncertain. Germline loops: CDR1 SGHNT, CDR2 YENEEA. The CDR3 is made up of 15 amino acids. The V gene lost 1 base and the J gene lost 2 bases, with 9 bases spanning the gap. CDR3 sequence reads: CASSLGTVPGNTIYF. Here the CDR3 DNA reads TGTGCCAGCAGCTTAGGGACGGTCCCTGGAAACACCATATATTTT.

The chain employs TRBV5-4 and TRBJ2-1; D not certain. There are 16 residues in the CDR3. CDR1 is SGHNT and CDR2 is YYREEE in the germline V gene (reference sequence). V lost 1 base, J lost 5 bases, and 16 bases lay in between. The CDR3 DNA reads as TGTGCCAGCAGCTTGTACTCCGGTGTCGCCAACAATGAGCAGTTCTTC. It codes for CASSLYSGVANNEQFF.

This chain links TRBV7-9 with TRBJ2-7, with D possibly called TRBD1 or TRBD2 (6 bases each). V was cut by 6 bases and J by 5 bases, with 11 bases left in between. The germline V gene encodes CDR1 SEHNR and CDR2 FQNEAQ (reference sequence). The CDR3 totals 12 residues. The DNA for the CDR3 is TGTGCCAGCAGGCCCGGGGGCGACGAGCAGTACTTC. The encoded protein is CASRPGGDEQYF. The full variable domain, completed using reference TRBV7-9 and TRBJ2-7, is DTGVSQNPRHKITKRGQNVTFRCDPISEHNRLYWYRQTLGQGPEFLTYFQNEAQLEKSRLLSDRFSAERPKGSFSTLEIQRTEQGDSAMYLCASRPGGDEQYFGPGTRLTVT.

This clone appeared once. This chain joins TRBV27 and TRBJ2-7; D is perhaps TRBD2 (6 bases). The germline V gene has CDR1 MNHEY and CDR2 SMNVEV (reference sequence). The length of the CDR3 is 15 residues. V lost 2 bases and J 5 bases, leaving 16 bases between the germline ends. CDR3 region: CASSLRQEGSHEQYF. The CDR3 bases are TGTGCCAGCAGTTTACGGCAGGAGGGGTCTCACGAGCAGTACTTC.

J is TRBJ1-3 and V is TRBV6-6; D call uncertain. V was trimmed by 8 bases and J by 0 bases, leaving 8 bases between them. In germline, CDR1 is MNHNY, CDR2 SVGAGI (reference sequence). This CDR3 comprises 13 residues. In nucleotides, the CDR3 is TGTGCCAGCGGCAAATTCTCTGGAAACACCATATATTTT. Its protein product is CASGKFSGNTIYF.

This chain joins TRBV5-4 and TRBJ2-7; tentative D call: TRBD1 (6 bases). Germline V gene sequence: CDR1 SGHNT, CDR2 YYREEE (reference sequence). V lost 3 bases and J lost 0, with 13 bases in between. The CDR3 length is 15 residues. CDR3 nucleotide sequence: TGTGCCAGCAGCTCCGGGACACCAATCTCCTACGAGCAGTACTTC. Amino acids: CASSSGTPISYEQYF.

The genes are TRBV2 and TRBJ2-3; D not resolved. V lost 5 bases and J 5 bases, leaving 5 bases between the germline ends. This CDR3 is 11 amino acids long. Germline CDR1 SNHLY, CDR2 FYNNEI. CDR3 sequence (DNA): TGTGCCAGCAGTCGAGAAGATACGCAGTATTTT. It specifies CASSREDTQYF.

This clone was seen a single time. The chain links TRBV19 to TRBJ1-5; TRBD1 matches 8 bases. The germline CDR1 and CDR2 sequences are LNHDA and SQIVND (reference sequence). The CDR3 is made up of 16 amino acids. Unmatched junction bases numbered 9, after V lost 4 bases and J lost 4 bases. CDR3 residues: CASSTPRQGRNQPQHF. CDR3 coding DNA: TGTGCCAGTAGTACCCCCCGACAGGGGCGAAATCAGCCCCAGCATTTT.